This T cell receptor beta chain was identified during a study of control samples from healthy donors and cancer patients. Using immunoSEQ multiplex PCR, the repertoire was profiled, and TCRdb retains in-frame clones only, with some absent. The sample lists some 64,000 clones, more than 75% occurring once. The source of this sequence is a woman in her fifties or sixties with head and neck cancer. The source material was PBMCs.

The CDR3 DNA is TGTGCCAGCAGCCAAGGAACCAGTCCCGATGGCTACACCTTC. This sequence encodes CASSQGTSPDGYTF. The V gene is TRBV3-1 (or the pseudogene TRBV3-2), the J gene TRBJ1-2; D not resolved. The CDR3 is 14 residues long. V gave up 1 base and J gave up 6 bases, with 12 bases separating them. Germline V lookup: CDR1 LGHDT, CDR2 YNNKEL (reference sequence).